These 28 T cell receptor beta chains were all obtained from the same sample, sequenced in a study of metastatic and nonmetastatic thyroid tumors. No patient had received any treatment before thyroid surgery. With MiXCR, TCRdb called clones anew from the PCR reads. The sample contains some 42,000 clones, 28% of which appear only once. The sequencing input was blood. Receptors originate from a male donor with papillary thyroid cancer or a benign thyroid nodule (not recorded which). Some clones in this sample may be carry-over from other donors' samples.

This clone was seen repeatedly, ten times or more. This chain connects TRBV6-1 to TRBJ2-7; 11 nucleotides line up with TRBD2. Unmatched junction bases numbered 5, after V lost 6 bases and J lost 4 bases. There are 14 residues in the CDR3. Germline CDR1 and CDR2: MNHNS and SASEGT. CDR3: CASSLTSGTYEQYF. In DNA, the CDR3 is TGTGCCAGCAGCTTGACTAGCGGGACTTACGAGCAGTACTTC.

As DNA, the CDR3 is TGCAGTGCTAGATTACGGGAGGGCCTCAGCACAGATACGCAGTATTTT. Its protein is CSARLREGLSTDTQYF. This chain links TRBV20-1 with TRBJ2-3; 8 bases are a match to TRBD2. CDR1 is DFQATT, CDR2 SNEGSKA, per germline (reference sequence). This CDR3 has 16 residues. V was clipped by 2 bases and J by 0 bases; unmatched bases: 7.

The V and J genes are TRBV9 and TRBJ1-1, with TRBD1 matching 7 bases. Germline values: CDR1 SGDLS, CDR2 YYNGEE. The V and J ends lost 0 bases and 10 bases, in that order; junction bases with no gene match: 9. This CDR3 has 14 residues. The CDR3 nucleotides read TGTGCCAGCAGCGTAGGCCATCGGACAGGTTTAGCTTTCTTT. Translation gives CASSVGHRTGLAFF.

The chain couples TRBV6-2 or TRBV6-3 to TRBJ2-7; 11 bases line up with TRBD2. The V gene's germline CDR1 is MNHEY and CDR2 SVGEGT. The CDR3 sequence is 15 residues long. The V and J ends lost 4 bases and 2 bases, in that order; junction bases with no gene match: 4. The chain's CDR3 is CASSWRLAGPYEQYF. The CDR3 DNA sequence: TGTGCCAGCAGTTGGAGACTAGCGGGGCCCTACGAGCAGTACTTC.

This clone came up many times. The CDR3 coding sequence is TGTGCCAGCAGTGTAGGGACTGAAGCTTTCTTT. Protein sequence: CASSVGTEAFF. The V call is TRBV25-1, the J call TRBJ1-1, with unresolved D. V lost 4 bases and J lost 5, with 5 bases in between. This CDR3 has 11 amino acids. The germline V gene encodes CDR1 MGHDK and CDR2 SYGVNS.

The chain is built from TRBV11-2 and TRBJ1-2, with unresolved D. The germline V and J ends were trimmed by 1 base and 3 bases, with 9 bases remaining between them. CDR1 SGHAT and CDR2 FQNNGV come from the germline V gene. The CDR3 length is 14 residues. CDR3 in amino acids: CASSLAGVYYGYTF. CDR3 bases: TGTGCCAGCAGCTTAGCCGGGGTGTACTATGGCTACACCTTC.

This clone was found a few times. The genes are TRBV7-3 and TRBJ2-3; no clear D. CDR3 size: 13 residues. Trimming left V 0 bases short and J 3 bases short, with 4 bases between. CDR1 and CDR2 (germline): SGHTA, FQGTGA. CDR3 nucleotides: TGTGCCAGCAGCTTAACTGAGACAGATACGCAGTATTTT. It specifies CASSLTETDTQYF.

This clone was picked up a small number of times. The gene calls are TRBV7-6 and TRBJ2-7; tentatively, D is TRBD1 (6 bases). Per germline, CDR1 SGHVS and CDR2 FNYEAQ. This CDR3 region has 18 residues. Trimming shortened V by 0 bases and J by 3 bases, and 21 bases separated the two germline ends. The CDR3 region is CASSLAQVGGLGGYEQYF. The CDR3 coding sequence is TGTGCCAGCAGCTTAGCGCAGGTGGGTGGGTTAGGGGGCTACGAGCAGTACTTC.

The CDR3 sequence: CSAREIRAGLAFEQYF. Written as DNA, the CDR3 is TGCAGTGCTAGAGAGATTCGGGCCGGACTAGCTTTCGAGCAGTACTTC. The rearrangement joins TRBV20-1 to TRBJ2-7, with 8 bases that match TRBD2. V shed 0 bases and J 6 bases; nucleotides not matched to a gene: 13. Germline values: CDR1 DFQATT, CDR2 SNEGSKA (reference sequence). This CDR3 has 16 residues.

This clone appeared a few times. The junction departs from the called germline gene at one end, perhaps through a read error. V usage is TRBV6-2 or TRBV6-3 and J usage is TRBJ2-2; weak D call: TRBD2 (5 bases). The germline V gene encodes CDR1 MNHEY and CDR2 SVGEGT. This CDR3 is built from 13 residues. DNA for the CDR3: TGTGCCAGCAGTTACGGACCCCCCCGGGATCTGTTTTTT. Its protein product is CASSYGPPRDLFF.

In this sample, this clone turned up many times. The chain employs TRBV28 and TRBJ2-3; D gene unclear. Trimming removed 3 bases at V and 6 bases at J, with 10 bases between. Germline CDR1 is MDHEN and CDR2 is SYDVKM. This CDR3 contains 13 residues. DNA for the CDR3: TGTGCCAGCAGTTTCCGCCCTTCCGATACGCAGTATTTT. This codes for CASSFRPSDTQYF.

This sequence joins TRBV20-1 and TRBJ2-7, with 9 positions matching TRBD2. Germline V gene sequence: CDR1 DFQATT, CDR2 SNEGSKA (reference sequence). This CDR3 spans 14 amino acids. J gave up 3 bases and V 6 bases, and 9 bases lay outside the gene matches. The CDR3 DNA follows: TGCAGTGCGAGGGGTGCGGGGGGGTTCTACGAGCAGTACTTC. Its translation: CSARGAGGFYEQYF.

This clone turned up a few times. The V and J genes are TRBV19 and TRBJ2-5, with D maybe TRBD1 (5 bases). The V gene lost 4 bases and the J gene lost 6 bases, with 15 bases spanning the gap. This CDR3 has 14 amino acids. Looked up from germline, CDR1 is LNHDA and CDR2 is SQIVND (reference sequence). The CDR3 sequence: CASSTAWGVQTQYF. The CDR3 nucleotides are TGTGCCAGTAGTACCGCATGGGGCGTGCAGACCCAGTACTTC.

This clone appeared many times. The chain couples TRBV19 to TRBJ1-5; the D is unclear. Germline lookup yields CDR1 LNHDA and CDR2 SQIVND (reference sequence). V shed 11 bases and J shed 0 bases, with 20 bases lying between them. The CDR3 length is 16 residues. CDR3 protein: CASKPFGPDSNQPQHF. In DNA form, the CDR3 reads TGTGCCTCAAAGCCGTTCGGGCCGGATAGCAATCAGCCCCAGCATTTT.

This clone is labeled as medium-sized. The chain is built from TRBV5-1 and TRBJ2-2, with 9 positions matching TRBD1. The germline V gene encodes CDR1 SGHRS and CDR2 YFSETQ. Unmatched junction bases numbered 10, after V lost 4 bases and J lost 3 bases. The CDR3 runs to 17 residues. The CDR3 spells CASSAQTGTGYTGELFF. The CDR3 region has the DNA TGCGCCAGCAGCGCTCAAACCGGGACAGGGTACACCGGGGAGCTGTTTTTT.

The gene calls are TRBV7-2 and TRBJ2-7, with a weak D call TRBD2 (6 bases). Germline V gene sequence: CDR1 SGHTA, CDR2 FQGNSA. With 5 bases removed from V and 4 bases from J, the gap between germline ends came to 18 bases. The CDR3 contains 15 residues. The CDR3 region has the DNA TGTGCCAGCAGCCCCCGGACTACCAAGCTTTACGAGCAGTACTTC. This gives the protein CASSPRTTKLYEQYF.

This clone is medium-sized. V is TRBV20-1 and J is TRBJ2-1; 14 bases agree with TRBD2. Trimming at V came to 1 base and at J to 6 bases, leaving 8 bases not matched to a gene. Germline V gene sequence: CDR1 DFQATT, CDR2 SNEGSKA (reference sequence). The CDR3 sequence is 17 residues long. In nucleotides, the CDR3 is TGCAGTGCTAGAGTTGCGGGGGGACTAGCGGGAGCCAATGAGCAGTTCTTC. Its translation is CSARVAGGLAGANEQFF.

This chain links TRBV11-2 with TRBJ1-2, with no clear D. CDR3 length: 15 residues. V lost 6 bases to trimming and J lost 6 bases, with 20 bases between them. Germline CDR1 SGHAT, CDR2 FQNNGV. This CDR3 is CASSPTRTMTDGYTF. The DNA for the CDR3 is TGTGCCAGCAGTCCTACTCGAACGATGACGGATGGCTACACCTTC.

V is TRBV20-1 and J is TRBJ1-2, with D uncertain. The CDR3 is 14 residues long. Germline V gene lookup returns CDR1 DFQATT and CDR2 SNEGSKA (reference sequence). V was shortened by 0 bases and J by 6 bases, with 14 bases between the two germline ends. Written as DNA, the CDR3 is TGCAGTGCTAGAGATGGAAAGGGTAGTGATGGCTACACCTTC. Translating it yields CSARDGKGSDGYTF.

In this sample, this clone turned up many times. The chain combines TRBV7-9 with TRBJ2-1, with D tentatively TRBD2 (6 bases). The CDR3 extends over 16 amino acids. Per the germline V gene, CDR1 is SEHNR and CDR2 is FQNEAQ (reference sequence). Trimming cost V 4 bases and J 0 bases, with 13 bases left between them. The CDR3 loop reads CASSSPLASSYNEQFF. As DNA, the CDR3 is TGTGCCAGCAGCTCCCCACTAGCAAGCTCCTACAATGAGCAGTTCTTC.

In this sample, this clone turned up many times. In DNA form, the CDR3 reads TGCGCCAGCAGCCAAGGCAGCGGGATCACCTTAGCCAAAAACATTCAGTACTTC. Translating it yields CASSQGSGITLAKNIQYF. The J gene is TRBJ2-4, the V gene TRBV4-1; 7 bases agree with TRBD2. V dropped 1 base and J dropped 0; count of bases not matched to a gene: 9. The germline V gene encodes CDR1 MGHRA and CDR2 YSYEKL. The CDR3 is 18 amino acids.

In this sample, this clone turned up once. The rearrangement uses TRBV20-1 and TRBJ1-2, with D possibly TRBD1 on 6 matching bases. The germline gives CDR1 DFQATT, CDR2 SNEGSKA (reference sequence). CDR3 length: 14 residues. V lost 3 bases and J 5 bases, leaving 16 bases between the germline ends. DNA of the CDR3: TGCAGTGCTAGGTCGGCAGGGGTCGGGTATGGCTACACCTTC. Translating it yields CSARSAGVGYGYTF.

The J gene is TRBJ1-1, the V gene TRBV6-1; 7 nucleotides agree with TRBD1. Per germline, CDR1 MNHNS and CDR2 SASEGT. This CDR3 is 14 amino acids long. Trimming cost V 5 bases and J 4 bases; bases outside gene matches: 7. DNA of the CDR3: TGTGCCAGCAGTTTACAGGGGATCGCCACTGAAGCTTTCTTT. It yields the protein CASSLQGIATEAFF.

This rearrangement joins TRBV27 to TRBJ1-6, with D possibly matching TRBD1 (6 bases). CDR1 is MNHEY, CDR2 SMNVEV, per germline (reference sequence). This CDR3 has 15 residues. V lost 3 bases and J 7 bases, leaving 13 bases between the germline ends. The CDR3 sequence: CASSLLGTPNSPLHF. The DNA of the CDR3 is TGTGCCAGCAGTTTGCTGGGGACACCAAATTCACCCCTCCACTTT.

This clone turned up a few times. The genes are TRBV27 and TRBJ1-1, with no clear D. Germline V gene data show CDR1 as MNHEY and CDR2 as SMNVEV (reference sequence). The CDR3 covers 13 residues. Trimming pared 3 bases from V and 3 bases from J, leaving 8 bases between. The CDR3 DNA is TGTGCCAGCAGTTTCATGGGTTACACTGAAGCTTTCTTT. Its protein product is CASSFMGYTEAFF.

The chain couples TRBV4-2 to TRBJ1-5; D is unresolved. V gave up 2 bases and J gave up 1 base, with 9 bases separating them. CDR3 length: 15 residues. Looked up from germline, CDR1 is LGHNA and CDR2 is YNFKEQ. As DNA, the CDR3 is TGTGCCAGCAGCCAATTGCAAGGGAGCAATCAGCCCCAGCATTTT. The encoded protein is CASSQLQGSNQPQHF.

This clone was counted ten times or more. This chain's CDR3 is CASSQETTYGYTF. The CDR3 DNA reads as TGTGCCAGCAGCCAGGAGACAACCTATGGCTACACCTTC. The J gene is TRBJ1-2, the V gene TRBV3-1; D gene unclear. V was pared by 3 bases and J by 4 bases, with 9 bases between. The germline CDR1 and CDR2 sequences are LGHDT and YNNKEL (reference sequence). The CDR3 is 13 amino acids.

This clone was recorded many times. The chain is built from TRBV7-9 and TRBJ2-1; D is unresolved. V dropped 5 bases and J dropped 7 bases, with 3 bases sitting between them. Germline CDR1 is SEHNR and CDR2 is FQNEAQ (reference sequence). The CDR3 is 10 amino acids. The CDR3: CASSQNEQFF. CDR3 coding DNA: TGTGCCAGCAGCCAGAATGAGCAGTTCTTC.